The clone carrying this T cell receptor beta chain was detected only once. This sample was taken from a study of blood T cell repertoires in COVID-19. About the study: The study drew acute and convalescent COVID-19 samples from the United States, Italy and Spain. The cDNA or gDNA used as material had been derived from T cells, B-cell-depleted T cells, or PBMCs.

CDR1 and CDR2 (germline): MNHGY, SVAAGI. CDR3 length equals 17 residues. Trimming removed 6 bases from V and 0 bases from J, with 17 bases in between. Per the study methods: Quantification of nucleated cells was approximated via reference gene primer amplification. Assay: immunoSEQ multiplex PCR; the TCRdb copy retains only in-frame clones and omits some. Clone size and V and J calls were adopted from that table, with D and trimming inferred from the DNA. The table shows about 210,000 clones, with 84% occurring only once. The chain recombines TRBV6-9 with TRBJ2-2; D perhaps matches TRBD1 (6 bases). The specimen sequenced was peripheral blood. The sequence was collected from a woman in her forties or fifties with active or convalescent COVID-19. The CDR3 sequence: CASSYTVDSSNTGELFF. CDR3 DNA: TGTGCCAGCAGCTACACCGTGGACAGTTCGAACACCGGGGAGCTGTTTTTT.